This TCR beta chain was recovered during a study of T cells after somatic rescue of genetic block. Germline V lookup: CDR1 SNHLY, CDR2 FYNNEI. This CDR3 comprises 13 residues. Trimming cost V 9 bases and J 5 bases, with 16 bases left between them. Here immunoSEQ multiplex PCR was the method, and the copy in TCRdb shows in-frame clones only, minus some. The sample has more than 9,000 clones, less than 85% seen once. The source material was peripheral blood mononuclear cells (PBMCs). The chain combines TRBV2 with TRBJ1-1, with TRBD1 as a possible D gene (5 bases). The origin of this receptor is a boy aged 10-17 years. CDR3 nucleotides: TGTGCCAGTGGGGGTAGAGAGCCGACTGAAGCTTTCTTT. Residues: CASGGREPTEAFF. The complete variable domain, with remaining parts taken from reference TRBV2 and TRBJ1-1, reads EPEVTQTPSHQVTQMGQEVILRCVPISNHLYFYWYRQILGQKVEFLVSFYNNEISEKSEIFDDQFSVERPDGSNFTLKIRSTKLEDSAMYFCASGGREPTEAFFGQGTRLTVV.